The T cell receptor beta chain under discussion was sequenced for a study of CD8 T cells in Susac syndrome. V lost 0 bases to trimming and J lost 0 bases, with 4 bases between them. The length of the CDR3 is 14 residues. Germline V gene sequence: CDR1 SGHVS, CDR2 FQNEAQ. Reverse transcription of roughly 0.5 to 1 ug RNA was carried out with random hexamers. TCRdb re-called the immunoSEQ multiplex PCR reads through MiXCR, storing one row per CDR3 protein. Of some 210,000 distinct CDR3 sequences detected, 94% appear once; the ten largest clones hold around 0.15%. The rearrangement links TRBV7-8 to TRBJ2-3; D is undetermined. The clonotype comes from a human donor with Susac syndrome. Sample: CD4+ T cells from PBMCs. This chain's CDR3 is CASSLADSTDTQYF. The DNA for the CDR3 is TGTGCCAGCAGCTTAGCTGATAGCACAGATACGCAGTATTTT.